Listed here are 8 T cell receptor beta chains from one sample, sequenced in a study of T cells in Graves' hyperthyroidism and ophthalmopathy. RNA transcripts gave rise to amplified TCR beta CDR3 regions. TCR CDR3 underwent first-round RT-PCR with the HTBI primer set. One entry per CDR3 protein results from TCRdb running MiXCR on the multiplex PCR reads. Among some 490,000 distinct CDR3 sequences listed, 20% to 25% were seen once. The material sequenced was blood. The receptors were gathered from a woman aged 70-85 years with Graves' ophthalmopathy.

This clonotype has ten or more counts. The chain links TRBV2 to TRBJ2-7, with D possibly matching TRBD2 (6 bases). The length of the CDR3 is 14 residues. The V end lost 7 bases, the J end lost 1 base, and 14 bases lay between the germline ends. Per the germline V gene, CDR1 is SNHLY and CDR2 is FYNNEI. This CDR3 is CASKGRLESYEQYF. The CDR3 coding sequence is TGTGCCAGCAAGGGGAGACTAGAATCCTACGAGCAGTACTTC.

A few counts support this clonotype. The rearrangement links TRBV6-4 to TRBJ2-2, with a possible D match to TRBD2 (6 bases). V was pared by 6 bases and J by 0 bases, with 11 bases between. Germline CDR1 is MRHNA and CDR2 is SNTAGT. The CDR3 length is 15 residues. The DNA for the CDR3 is TGTGCCAGCAGGCGGGACCCTACGAACACCGGGGAGCTGTTTTTT. It encodes CASRRDPTNTGELFF.

This clonotype was detected ten times or more. The V gene is TRBV7-3, the J gene TRBJ2-5; D not resolved. This CDR3 is 12 amino acids long. Germline assignment: CDR1 SGHTA and CDR2 FQGTGA. V shed 2 bases and J shed 5 bases, with 6 bases lying between them. CDR3 coding DNA: TGTGCCAGCAGCTTATCCGGGGAGACCCAGTACTTC. It is translated as CASSLSGETQYF.

This clonotype was counted many times. The CDR3 bases are TGTGCCAGCAGTGAGAGACAGGGTGCAGATACGCAGTATTTT. This codes for CASSERQGADTQYF. The chain uses TRBV2 and TRBJ2-3, with 7 bases fitting TRBD1. This CDR3 is built from 14 residues. Trimming took 3 bases from V and 4 from J; bases not matched to a gene: 4. The germline CDR1 and CDR2 sequences are SNHLY and FYNNEI.

For this clonotype: Germline and junction disagree at one end, which may indicate a read error. This chain uses TRBV12-3 or TRBV12-4 with TRBJ1-1, with TRBD1 matching 12 bases. The CDR3 length is 16 residues. The CDR3 loop is CTSSSGQGASRTEAFF. Written as DNA, the CDR3 is TGTACCAGCAGTTCGGGACAGGGGGCGAGTCGCACTGAAGCTTTCTTT.

This clonotype was seen at least ten times. The chain carries TRBV7-9 and TRBJ1-5; D remains unclear. The germline V gene has CDR1 SEHNR and CDR2 FQNEAQ (reference sequence). V was trimmed by 5 bases and J by 5 bases, leaving 19 bases between them. CDR3 length: 16 amino acids. CDR3 nucleotides: TGTGCCAGCAGCCCCGGGCCCGAGGGCTGGGATCAGCCCCAGCATTTT. Translated: CASSPGPEGWDQPQHF.

This clonotype was recorded a few times. This chain uses TRBV3-1 with TRBJ2-6, with 8 bases aligning to TRBD2. Germline V gene data show CDR1 as LGHDT and CDR2 as YNNKEL (reference sequence). V lost 3 bases, J lost 4 bases, and 5 bases stayed unmatched. The CDR3 consists of 16 residues. The CDR3 bases are TGTGCCAGCAGCCATAGCGGGGCGTCGGGGGCCAACGTCCTGACTTTC. Its protein is CASSHSGASGANVLTF.

The table lists this clonotype with many counts. The rearrangement joins TRBV6-1 to TRBJ1-5; 7 nucleotides align to TRBD1. The CDR3 has 16 residues. Trimming removed 5 bases from V and 0 bases from J; junction bases left unmatched: 7. Germline values: CDR1 MNHNS, CDR2 SASEGT. Here the CDR3 reads CASSRQGTYSNQPQHF. As DNA, the CDR3 is TGTGCCAGCAGTCGACAGGGAACATATAGCAATCAGCCCCAGCATTTT.